A selection of T cell receptor beta chains follows, all from one sample in a study of control samples from healthy donors and cancer patients. Sequenced by immunoSEQ multiplex PCR; TCRdb stores in-frame clones only, minus some. The sample includes under 150,000 clones, roughly 90% of them seen just once. Sequencing input: blood. Receptor source: a man in his thirties or forties in good health. Both conserved end residues are part of each CDR3. The D gene is left open where the match is weak. Some rows have no size entry. The others give once, few or many, or a class for an expanded clone.

clone_size: .
v_call: TRBV19
d_call: .
cdr3_length: 12
j_call: TRBJ1-1
cdr3_nt: TGTGCCAGTAGTACCCAACGCACTGAAGCTTTCTTT
cdr3_aa: CASSTQRTEAFF

clone_size: .
v_call: TRBV4-2
d_call: .
cdr3_length: 16
j_call: TRBJ2-3
cdr3_nt: TGTGCCAGCAGCCAAAGGTCAGGGGCTAGCACAGATACGCAGTATTTT
cdr3_aa: CASSQRSGASTDTQYF

clone_size: .
v_call: TRBV29-1
d_call: TRBD2
cdr3_length: 13
j_call: TRBJ2-1
cdr3_nt: TGCAGCGTTGGCGGCGGGAGGTCGAATGAGCAGTTCTTC
cdr3_aa: CSVGGGRSNEQFF

clone_size: .
v_call: TRBV28
d_call: .
cdr3_length: 14
j_call: TRBJ1-1
cdr3_nt: TGTGCCAGCAGGGCTGGAGGTTGGGGGACTGAAGCTTTCTTT
cdr3_aa: CASRAGGWGTEAFF

clone_size: .
v_call: TRBV20-1
d_call: .
cdr3_length: 11
j_call: TRBJ1-1
cdr3_nt: TGCAGTGCTAGGGGAGGGGTGGTAGCTTTCTTT
cdr3_aa: CSARGGVVAFF

clone_size: .
v_call: TRBV11-2
d_call: .
cdr3_length: 16
j_call: TRBJ2-1
cdr3_nt: TGTGCCAGCAGCTTAGGTTGGACGCAAACCTACAATGAGCAGTTCTTC
cdr3_aa: CASSLGWTQTYNEQFF

clone_size: .
v_call: TRBV21-1
d_call: .
cdr3_length: 11
j_call: TRBJ2-5
cdr3_nt: TGTGCCAGCAGCCCCCCCGAGACCCAGTACTTC
cdr3_aa: CASSPPETQYF

clone_size: .
v_call: TRBV6-5
d_call: .
cdr3_length: 15
j_call: TRBJ2-7
cdr3_nt: TGTGCCAGCAGTTACCGGCAGGGTCGGTCCTACGAGCAGTACTTC
cdr3_aa: CASSYRQGRSYEQYF

clone_size: once
v_call: TRBV3-1/TRBV3-2
d_call: .
cdr3_length: 16
j_call: TRBJ1-1
cdr3_nt: TGTGCCAGCAGCACCCGGATGACAGCGGCTGGTACTGAAGCTTTCTTT
cdr3_aa: CASSTRMTAAGTEAFF

clone_size: .
v_call: TRBV4-1
d_call: .
cdr3_length: 15
j_call: TRBJ2-5
cdr3_nt: TGCGCCAGCAGCCAAGATGGTCGGGGGCTAGAGACCCAGTACTTC
cdr3_aa: CASSQDGRGLETQYF

clone_size: .
v_call: TRBV6-4
d_call: .
cdr3_length: 13
j_call: TRBJ2-1
cdr3_nt: TGTGCCAGCAGCGCGATCATAGGGTCCGAGCAGTTCTTC
cdr3_aa: CASSAIIGSEQFF

clone_size: .
v_call: TRBV5-4
d_call: TRBD1
cdr3_length: 13
j_call: TRBJ1-1
cdr3_nt: TGTGCCAGCACCACAGGGGTTGACACTGAAGCTTTCTTT
cdr3_aa: CASTTGVDTEAFF

clone_size: .
v_call: TRBV5-6
d_call: .
cdr3_length: 14
j_call: TRBJ1-2
cdr3_nt: TGTGCCAGCAGCTTGGGGGCTCCCTCCTATGGCTACACCTTC
cdr3_aa: CASSLGAPSYGYTF

clone_size: .
v_call: TRBV27
d_call: .
cdr3_length: 11
j_call: TRBJ2-3
cdr3_nt: TGTGCCAGCAGTTTCTCAGATACGCAGTATTTT
cdr3_aa: CASSFSDTQYF

clone_size: once
v_call: TRBV18
d_call: .
cdr3_length: 12
j_call: TRBJ2-3
cdr3_nt: TGTGCCAGCTCACCCGGGGGAGATACGCAGTATTTT
cdr3_aa: CASSPGGDTQYF

clone_size: .
v_call: TRBV9
d_call: .
cdr3_length: 15
j_call: TRBJ2-7
cdr3_nt: TGTGCCAGCAGCCCCACAGGACAACCTAACTACGAGCAGTACTTC
cdr3_aa: CASSPTGQPNYEQYF

clone_size: .
v_call: TRBV6-1
d_call: .
cdr3_length: 14
j_call: TRBJ1-5
cdr3_nt: TGTGCCAGCAGTTATCATCAGGATGTCCAGCCCCAGCATTTT
cdr3_aa: CASSYHQDVQPQHF

clone_size: .
v_call: TRBV2
d_call: TRBD1
cdr3_length: 13
j_call: TRBJ1-2
cdr3_nt: TGTGCCAGCAGGGGGACAGGGATCGGTGGCTACACCTTC
cdr3_aa: CASRGTGIGGYTF

clone_size: few
v_call: TRBV11-3
d_call: TRBD2
cdr3_length: 14
j_call: TRBJ2-2
cdr3_nt: TGTGCCAGCAGCTTACTAGCGGGCACCGGGGAGCTGTTTTTT
cdr3_aa: CASSLLAGTGELFF

clone_size: few
v_call: TRBV9
d_call: .
cdr3_length: 16
j_call: TRBJ2-1
cdr3_nt: TGTGCCAGCGGGAAGGGTATCGGGAAAACCTACAATGAGCAGTTCTTC
cdr3_aa: CASGKGIGKTYNEQFF

clone_size: .
v_call: TRBV13
d_call: TRBD2
cdr3_length: 16
j_call: TRBJ2-1
cdr3_nt: TGTGCCAGCAGAATGAGGACTAGCGGGATAGAGAATGAGCAGTTCTTC
cdr3_aa: CASRMRTSGIENEQFF

clone_size: .
v_call: TRBV11-2
d_call: .
cdr3_length: 16
j_call: TRBJ1-6
cdr3_nt: TGTGCCAGCAGCTTGATAAGTAAATCACGTAATTCACCCCTCCACTTT
cdr3_aa: CASSLISKSRNSPLHF

clone_size: .
v_call: TRBV2
d_call: TRBD2
cdr3_length: 17
j_call: TRBJ2-5
cdr3_nt: TGTGCCAGCAGGGGAGGAATGACTAGCGGGAGCGGGGAGACCCAGTACTTC
cdr3_aa: CASRGGMTSGSGETQYF

clone_size: .
v_call: TRBV6-5
d_call: TRBD2
cdr3_length: 12
j_call: TRBJ2-1
cdr3_nt: TGTGCCAGCGGACTAGCATGGAATGAGCAGTTCTTC
cdr3_aa: CASGLAWNEQFF

clone_size: .
v_call: TRBV27
d_call: TRBD1
cdr3_length: 15
j_call: TRBJ1-2
cdr3_nt: TGTGCCAGCAGCCCCGGACAGGGTTTTTCGGATGGCTACACCTTC
cdr3_aa: CASSPGQGFSDGYTF

clone_size: once
v_call: TRBV30
d_call: .
cdr3_length: 12
j_call: TRBJ2-7
cdr3_nt: TGTGCCTGGGTACAGGGCTCCTACGAGCAGTACTTC
cdr3_aa: CAWVQGSYEQYF

clone_size: .
v_call: TRBV30
d_call: TRBD1
cdr3_length: 12
j_call: TRBJ1-1
cdr3_nt: TGTGCCTGGAGTACCGGGACAGGTGAAGCTTTCTTT
cdr3_aa: CAWSTGTGEAFF

clone_size: once
v_call: TRBV9
d_call: TRBD1
cdr3_length: 14
j_call: TRBJ2-3
cdr3_nt: TGTGCCAGCAGCCCAAGACAGGGTTCAGATACGCAGTATTTT
cdr3_aa: CASSPRQGSDTQYF

clone_size: .
v_call: TRBV6-2/TRBV6-3
d_call: TRBD1
cdr3_length: 14
j_call: TRBJ2-5
cdr3_nt: TGTGCCAGCAGTTGGGACAGGGATTCGGAGACCCAGTACTTC
cdr3_aa: CASSWDRDSETQYF

clone_size: .
v_call: TRBV19
d_call: .
cdr3_length: 14
j_call: TRBJ1-1
cdr3_nt: TGTGCCAGTAGTATACAGGGTTGGAACACTGAAGCTTTCTTT
cdr3_aa: CASSIQGWNTEAFF

clone_size: .
v_call: TRBV3-1/TRBV3-2
d_call: .
cdr3_length: 14
j_call: TRBJ1-5
cdr3_nt: TGTGCCAGCAGCCAGGGACATCGCAATCAGCCCCAGCATTTT
cdr3_aa: CASSQGHRNQPQHF

clone_size: .
v_call: TRBV6-5
d_call: .
cdr3_length: 14
j_call: TRBJ1-1
cdr3_nt: TGTGCCAGCAGCCAGGGACGGCTGAACACTGAAGCTTTCTTT
cdr3_aa: CASSQGRLNTEAFF

clone_size: .
v_call: TRBV5-6
d_call: .
cdr3_length: 14
j_call: TRBJ2-5
cdr3_nt: TGTGCCAGCAGCTTGTATGTGGGAGGAGAGACCCAGTACTTC
cdr3_aa: CASSLYVGGETQYF

clone_size: once
v_call: TRBV28
d_call: .
cdr3_length: 15
j_call: TRBJ1-5
cdr3_nt: TGTGCCAGCAGTTTTTCGGGGCTTGGCAATCAGCCCCAGCATTTT
cdr3_aa: CASSFSGLGNQPQHF

clone_size: .
v_call: TRBV9
d_call: .
cdr3_length: 15
j_call: TRBJ2-1
cdr3_nt: TGTGCCAGCAGCGTAGTCTCGAGTTCGGCCACTGAGCAGTTCTTC
cdr3_aa: CASSVVSSSATEQFF

clone_size: .
v_call: TRBV30
d_call: .
cdr3_length: 14
j_call: TRBJ1-3
cdr3_nt: TGTGCCTGGAGTGTCACAAGAGGGATCGACACCATATATTTT
cdr3_aa: CAWSVTRGIDTIYF

clone_size: .
v_call: TRBV11-3
d_call: .
cdr3_length: 14
j_call: TRBJ1-1
cdr3_nt: TGTGCCAGCAGCTTATATGGGGTGAACACTGAAGCTTTCTTT
cdr3_aa: CASSLYGVNTEAFF

clone_size: .
v_call: TRBV6-5
d_call: .
cdr3_length: 14
j_call: TRBJ2-1
cdr3_nt: TGTGCCAGCAGTTACTCCGGGAGTAAAGATGAGCAGTTCTTC
cdr3_aa: CASSYSGSKDEQFF

clone_size: .
v_call: TRBV6-1
d_call: .
cdr3_length: 17
j_call: TRBJ1-2
cdr3_nt: TGTGCCAGCAGTGAAGCTGCCGCGGGGGGACATAACTATGGCTACACCTTC
cdr3_aa: CASSEAAAGGHNYGYTF

clone_size: .
v_call: TRBV11-2
d_call: .
cdr3_length: 18
j_call: TRBJ2-2
cdr3_nt: TGTGCCAGCAGCATCAGGGGCGGGCTAAAACTCTTTACCGGGGAGCTGTTTTTT
cdr3_aa: CASSIRGGLKLFTGELFF

clone_size: .
v_call: TRBV15
d_call: TRBD1
cdr3_length: 14
j_call: TRBJ2-1
cdr3_nt: TGTGCCACCAGCAGATGGGACAGGGGCACTGAGCAGTTCTTC
cdr3_aa: CATSRWDRGTEQFF

clone_size: few
v_call: TRBV12-3/TRBV12-4
d_call: TRBD2
cdr3_length: 13
j_call: TRBJ2-1
cdr3_nt: TGTGCCTGCGAGCGGGAGGGCCTCAATGAGCAGTTCTTC
cdr3_aa: CACEREGLNEQFF

clone_size: .
v_call: TRBV24-1
d_call: TRBD1
cdr3_length: 15
j_call: TRBJ1-1
cdr3_nt: TGTGCCACCAGTGATTCAGGGACAGGGGTCACTGAAGCTTTCTTT
cdr3_aa: CATSDSGTGVTEAFF

clone_size: .
v_call: TRBV28
d_call: TRBD1
cdr3_length: 15
j_call: TRBJ2-7
cdr3_nt: TGTGCCAGCAGACCCGACAGGGTGAGTGCCTACGAGCAGTACTTC
cdr3_aa: CASRPDRVSAYEQYF

clone_size: .
v_call: TRBV28
d_call: TRBD1
cdr3_length: 15
j_call: TRBJ1-2
cdr3_nt: TGTGCCAGCAGTCCTACAGACAGGGCTTTCTATGGCTACACCTTC
cdr3_aa: CASSPTDRAFYGYTF

clone_size: .
v_call: TRBV27
d_call: TRBD1
cdr3_length: 14
j_call: TRBJ1-1
cdr3_nt: TGTGCCAGCAGTCGGGGGGTTACAGGGGGTAAAGCTTTCTTT
cdr3_aa: CASSRGVTGGKAFF

clone_size: .
v_call: TRBV10-3
d_call: .
cdr3_length: 15
j_call: TRBJ2-1
cdr3_nt: TGTGCCATCAGCCCCTTTGGTGGGAGTTACAATGAGCAGTTCTTC
cdr3_aa: CAISPFGGSYNEQFF

clone_size: .
v_call: TRBV11-3
d_call: .
cdr3_length: 12
j_call: TRBJ1-1
cdr3_nt: TGTGCCAGCAGCTTAGAGACAGTTGAAGCTTTCTTT
cdr3_aa: CASSLETVEAFF

clone_size: .
v_call: TRBV9
d_call: .
cdr3_length: 15
j_call: TRBJ2-7
cdr3_nt: TGTGCCAGCAGCGTAGACCAGGGGCTCTCCTACGAGCAGTACTTC
cdr3_aa: CASSVDQGLSYEQYF

clone_size: .
v_call: TRBV2
d_call: TRBD1
cdr3_length: 17
j_call: TRBJ2-6
cdr3_nt: TGTGCCATCCTCCTCCGGGACAGAGGCTCTGGGGCCAACGTCCTGACTTTC
cdr3_aa: CAILLRDRGSGANVLTF

clone_size: once
v_call: TRBV28
d_call: .
cdr3_length: 14
j_call: TRBJ2-3
cdr3_nt: TGTGCCAGCAGCCAAACGTTGGTCACAGATACGCAGTATTTT
cdr3_aa: CASSQTLVTDTQYF

clone_size: .
v_call: TRBV28
d_call: TRBD2
cdr3_length: 16
j_call: TRBJ2-4
cdr3_nt: TGTGCCAGCAGTCTACTACTAGCGGGAGACGGTAACATTCAGTACTTC
cdr3_aa: CASSLLLAGDGNIQYF

clone_size: .
v_call: TRBV4-1
d_call: .
cdr3_length: 16
j_call: TRBJ1-2
cdr3_nt: TGCGCCAGCAGCCAAGATGGGGCAGGGTCCGACTATGGCTACACCTTC
cdr3_aa: CASSQDGAGSDYGYTF

clone_size: .
v_call: TRBV5-4
d_call: .
cdr3_length: 13
j_call: TRBJ1-2
cdr3_nt: TGTGCCAGCAGCTCCGGGGGCCTCTATGGCTACACCTTC
cdr3_aa: CASSSGGLYGYTF

clone_size: .
v_call: TRBV28
d_call: TRBD1
cdr3_length: 15
j_call: TRBJ2-7
cdr3_nt: TGTGCCAGCACCCCCACAGGGGGCAAGATCTACGAGCAGTACTTC
cdr3_aa: CASTPTGGKIYEQYF

clone_size: .
v_call: TRBV19
d_call: .
cdr3_length: 14
j_call: TRBJ2-1
cdr3_nt: TGTGCCAGTAGCGAGGGACTCTCCTACAATGAGCAGTTCTTC
cdr3_aa: CASSEGLSYNEQFF

clone_size: .
v_call: TRBV18
d_call: .
cdr3_length: 12
j_call: TRBJ1-6
cdr3_nt: TGTGCCAGCTCGGGGCCAAATTCACCCCTCCACTTT
cdr3_aa: CASSGPNSPLHF

clone_size: .
v_call: TRBV19
d_call: TRBD1
cdr3_length: 15
j_call: TRBJ2-7
cdr3_nt: TGTGCCAGTAGTATTGGGACAGGGTCGGTCTACGAGCAGTACTTC
cdr3_aa: CASSIGTGSVYEQYF

clone_size: .
v_call: TRBV5-6
d_call: TRBD2
cdr3_length: 16
j_call: TRBJ2-1
cdr3_nt: TGTGCCAGCAGCTTCTACGCTAGCGGGAGGGCCCATGAGCAGTTCTTC
cdr3_aa: CASSFYASGRAHEQFF